The 27 T cell receptor beta chains given below trace back to one sample, sequenced in a study of regulatory T cells in long-lasting Graves disease. Both iRepertoire HTBI primers and Arm-PCR of CDR3 regions were used to build the TCR beta libraries. TCRdb re-called the multiplex PCR reads with MiXCR, one entry per CDR3 protein. The sample contains 250,000 or so distinct CDR3 sequences, around 20% of which appear only once. The time point: newly diagnosed GD, antithyroid drugs for less than 3 months. Following extraction of RNA from PBMCs, that RNA was used to make the TCR library. The sample was peripheral blood mononuclear cells (PBMCs), taken at new diagnosis, from a patient treated with antithyroid drugs. These receptors were collected from a female donor with Graves disease.

The rearrangement uses TRBV5-1 and TRBJ2-7; 8 bases are a match to TRBD1. Trimming took 5 bases from V and 4 from J; bases not matched to a gene: 8. The V gene's germline CDR1 is SGHRS and CDR2 YFSETQ. This CDR3 has 14 residues. Here the CDR3 reads CASREQGGGYEQYF. In DNA, the CDR3 is TGCGCCAGCAGGGAACAGGGGGGCGGGTACGAGCAGTACTTC.

This clonotype was detected many times. The gene calls are TRBV18 and TRBJ1-1; D gene ambiguous. CDR1 KGHSH and CDR2 LQKENI come from the germline V gene. V was shortened by 8 bases and J by 5 bases, with 18 bases between the two germline ends. The length of the CDR3 is 14 residues. Here the CDR3 reads CASAHPYSGTEAFF. The DNA for the CDR3 is TGTGCCAGCGCTCACCCTTACTCGGGTACTGAAGCTTTCTTT.

In this sample, this clonotype turned up a few times. This rearrangement joins TRBV5-5 to TRBJ2-4, with D possibly TRBD2 on 5 matching bases. There are 15 residues in the CDR3. Germline-derived CDR1 and CDR2 are SGHKS and YYEKEE (reference sequence). The V end lost 0 bases, the J end lost 5 bases, and 12 bases lay between the germline ends. CDR3 amino acids: CASSLGEGFQNIQYF. In nucleotides, the CDR3 is TGTGCCAGCAGCTTGGGTGAGGGATTCCAAAACATTCAGTACTTC.

This clonotype was seen a handful of times. V gene TRBV20-1 combines with J gene TRBJ2-2; tentative D call: TRBD1 (8 bases). Germline V gene data show CDR1 as DFQATT and CDR2 as SNEGSKA (reference sequence). The CDR3 has 14 residues. V lost 6 bases and J 5 bases, leaving 16 bases between the germline ends. CDR3 region: CSAYRGGWTGELFF. CDR3 sequence (DNA): TGCAGTGCCTACAGGGGGGGTTGGACCGGGGAGCTGTTTTTT.

This clonotype appeared many times. V gene TRBV18 combines with J gene TRBJ2-7; 14 bases line up with TRBD2. Germline V lookup: CDR1 KGHSH, CDR2 LQKENI. This CDR3 has 16 amino acids. The trim removed 3 bases at V and 3 bases at J, leaving 4 bases unmatched. CDR3 nucleotides: TGTGCCAGCTCACCGCCCGGGACTAGCGGGAGCTACGAGCAGTACTTC. This codes for CASSPPGTSGSYEQYF.

This clonotype was detected only a few times. J is TRBJ1-1 and V is TRBV14; no reliable D call. Trimming shortened V by 3 bases and J by 0 bases, and 17 bases separated the two germline ends. This CDR3 comprises 17 residues. CDR1 and CDR2 from the germline V gene are SGHDN and FVKESK. The CDR3 DNA reads TGTGCCAGCAGCCATCCTCGGAAAGGCCTCATGAACACTGAAGCTTTCTTT. Translation: CASSHPRKGLMNTEAFF.

Ten or more counts support this clonotype. This sequence joins TRBV5-1 and TRBJ1-4; D gene uncertain. This CDR3 has 13 amino acids. Germline values: CDR1 SGHRS, CDR2 YFSETQ. V lost 4 bases to trimming and J lost 14 bases, with 18 bases between them. The CDR3 region has the DNA TGCGCCAGCAGCCGCGCGGAGGCCCGAGTCCTGTTTTTT. Translation: CASSRAEARVLFF.

This clonotype was seen ten or more times. This chain links TRBV20-1 with TRBJ2-1; D is uncertain. Germline CDR1 and CDR2: DFQATT and SNEGSKA (reference sequence). Trimming took off 3 bases at V and 7 bases at J, with 7 bases between the two ends. The CDR3 totals 11 residues. The DNA of the CDR3 is TGCAGTGCTAGCCCTCGGAATGAGCAGTTCTTC. Protein product: CSASPRNEQFF.

This clonotype came up many times. The V and J genes are TRBV7-6 and TRBJ1-1, with 8 bases matching TRBD1. After removal of 3 bases from V and 6 bases from J, the junction contained 9 bases not matched to a gene. This CDR3 region has 15 residues. Per germline, CDR1 SGHVS and CDR2 FNYEAQ. The CDR3 loop reads CASSLEDRAMSEAFF. CDR3 DNA sequence: TGTGCCAGCAGCTTGGAGGACAGGGCCATGTCTGAAGCTTTCTTT.

This clonotype appeared a single time. The chain carries TRBV30 and TRBJ1-1; a weak D match, TRBD1 (6 bases). V shed 4 bases and J shed 7 bases, with 22 bases lying between them. The CDR3 is made up of 15 amino acids. Germline CDR1 reads GTSNPN; CDR2 reads SVGIG (reference sequence). This CDR3 reads CAWITNGAGGGEAFF. CDR3 in DNA: TGTGCCTGGATCACAAACGGGGCCGGGGGCGGTGAAGCTTTCTTT.

This clonotype was seen ten or more times. The gene calls are TRBV11-3 and TRBJ2-2; 8 bases line up with TRBD1. The germline V gene has CDR1 SGHNT and CDR2 YENEEA. CDR3 size: 15 residues. The junction had 4 bases not matched to a gene; V was cut back by 5 bases and J by 2 bases. The CDR3 DNA is TGTGCCAGCAGCCGACAGGGGCGAAACACCGGGGAGCTGTTTTTT. Translating it yields CASSRQGRNTGELFF.

This clonotype was observed at least ten times. V usage is TRBV19 and J usage is TRBJ1-1; unclear D gene. V lost 5 bases, J lost 4 bases, and 26 bases lay in between. This CDR3 contains 18 residues. Germline V CDR1 and CDR2: LNHDA, SQIVND (reference sequence). The CDR3 DNA is TGTGCCAGTAGTCGGAACCCTCGGGGTACTCGGATGGGCACTGAAGCTTTCTTT. Translation: CASSRNPRGTRMGTEAFF.

This clonotype appeared many times. V and J are TRBV20-1 and TRBJ1-1; no reliable D call. CDR1 and CDR2 (germline): DFQATT, SNEGSKA (reference sequence). This CDR3 is built from 12 residues. Trimming took off 3 bases at V and 3 bases at J, with 8 bases between the two ends. The CDR3 loop is CSASSRDTEAFF. DNA for the CDR3: TGCAGTGCTAGTAGTCGCGACACTGAAGCTTTCTTT.

V and J are TRBV20-1 and TRBJ2-1; 16 nucleotides line up with TRBD2. The junction had 5 bases not matched to a gene; V was cut back by 1 base and J by 5 bases. The germline V gene has CDR1 DFQATT and CDR2 SNEGSKA (reference sequence). This CDR3 has 17 amino acids. The CDR3 here is CSARGGTSGGAHNEQFF. The DNA for the CDR3 is TGCAGTGCTAGAGGGGGGACTAGCGGGGGGGCGCACAATGAGCAGTTCTTC.

A few counts support this clonotype. V and J are TRBV14 and TRBJ2-3, with D hard to call. CDR3 length equals 13 residues. Germline V CDR1 and CDR2: SGHDN, FVKESK. The ends were cut back, 6 bases at V and 3 bases at J, with 10 bases in the middle. CDR3 protein: CASSYTGTDTQYF. CDR3 nucleotides: TGTGCCAGCAGTTATACTGGAACAGATACGCAGTATTTT. The whole variable domain, filled in from reference TRBV14 and TRBJ2-3, reads EAGVTQFPSHSVIEKGQTVTLRCDPISGHDNLYWYRRVMGKEIKFLLHFVKESKQDESGMPNNRFLAERTGGTYSTLKVQPAELEDSGVYFCASSYTGTDTQYFGPGTRLTVL.

At least ten counts were recorded for this clonotype. CDR3 region: CASSQRGSPDTQYF. The CDR3 bases are TGTGCCAGCAGCCAAAGAGGGAGTCCGGATACGCAGTATTTT. The chain employs TRBV3-1 and TRBJ2-3; tentatively, D is TRBD2 (5 bases). There are 14 residues in the CDR3. V lost 2 bases and J lost 6, with 12 bases in between. Germline lookup yields CDR1 LGHDT and CDR2 YNNKEL (reference sequence).

This clonotype was detected many times. The rearrangement uses TRBV28 and TRBJ2-1; D remains unclear. Per the germline V gene, CDR1 is MDHEN and CDR2 is SYDVKM. V lost 4 bases and J 1 base, leaving 8 bases between the germline ends. CDR3 length: 14 amino acids. CDR3 residues: CASSSRQSYNEQFF. The CDR3 nucleotides are TGTGCCAGCAGTTCCCGGCAGTCCTACAATGAGCAGTTCTTC.

This clonotype has ten or more counts. The chain has TRBV11-2 and TRBJ2-7, with D possibly TRBD1 on 6 matching bases. The CDR3 is 15 amino acids. V was shortened by 0 bases and J by 6 bases, with 15 bases between the two germline ends. CDR1 is SGHAT and CDR2 is FQNNGV in the germline V gene. The CDR3 loop reads CASSLESGTRGEQYF. CDR3 DNA sequence: TGTGCCAGCAGCTTAGAATCCGGGACACGTGGCGAGCAGTACTTC.

In its sample, this clonotype was seen many times. V gene TRBV12-3 or TRBV12-4 combines with J gene TRBJ2-3, with 11 positions matching TRBD2. CDR3 length equals 15 residues. J was trimmed by 11 bases and V by 5 bases; bases with no gene match: 12. DNA for the CDR3: TGTGCCAGCAGTGCCTTAGCGGGAGGGGGCCTAGGGCAGTATTTT. Protein product: CASSALAGGGLGQYF.

This clonotype was counted ten times or more. The rearrangement links TRBV9 to TRBJ1-4; D gene uncertain. Germline-derived CDR1 and CDR2 are SGDLS and YYNGEE. The CDR3 covers 16 residues. Trimming stripped 3 bases from V and 0 bases from J, with 12 bases between. CDR3 coding DNA: TGTGCCAGCAGCGCCTATGACGTCGCAACTAATGAAAAACTGTTTTTT. Translating it yields CASSAYDVATNEKLFF.

This clonotype was observed many times. The CDR3 spells CAILSGANVLTF. The CDR3 bases are TGTGCCATCTTATCTGGGGCCAACGTCCTGACTTTC. This sequence joins TRBV2 and TRBJ2-6; D not resolved. The V and J ends lost 10 bases and 1 base respectively, with 5 bases between them. From germline, CDR1 is SNHLY and CDR2 FYNNEI. CDR3 length equals 12 residues.

This clonotype was seen at least ten times. At one end, the junction sequence differs from germline, possibly due to a read error. V usage is TRBV28 and J usage is TRBJ2-3, with 10 bases aligning to TRBD1. Germline values: CDR1 MDHEN, CDR2 SYDVKM. The CDR3 has 16 residues. The CDR3 reads CASSPTGTGDTGTQYF. CDR3 bases: TGTGCCAGCAGTCCCACCGGGACAGGGGACACAGGTACGCAGTATTTT. The full variable domain, in which reference TRBV28 and TRBJ2-3 provide the parts outside the CDR3, is DVKVTQSSRYLVKRTGEKVFLECVQDMDHENMFWYRQDPGLGLRLIYFSYDVKMKEKGDIPEGYSVSREKKERFSLILESASTNQTSMYLCASSPTGTGDTGTQYFGPGTRLTVL.

The genes are TRBV7-9 and TRBJ2-1; 10 bases map to TRBD2. The CDR3 spans 16 residues. The germline gives CDR1 SEHNR, CDR2 FQNEAQ (reference sequence). Trimming cost V 5 bases and J 2 bases; bases outside gene matches: 6. CDR3 in DNA: TGTGCCAGCAGCCCGACCGGGACTAGCGCCTACAATGAGCAGTTCTTC. Protein: CASSPTGTSAYNEQFF.

This clonotype was found a few times. A much larger clone is a single base away; this may be a read error. V and J are TRBV6-1 and TRBJ1-6; 7 bases align to TRBD1. This CDR3 contains 14 residues. With V trimmed by 5 bases and J by 9 bases, 7 bases remained unmatched. Germline CDR1 reads MNHNS; CDR2 reads SASEGT. The CDR3 loop is CASSKDRSTSPLHF. The DNA of the CDR3 is TGTGCCAGCAGTAAGGACAGGAGCACTTCACCCCTCCACTTT.

This clonotype was observed many times. The V call is TRBV12-3 or TRBV12-4, the J call TRBJ1-6, with D maybe TRBD1 (6 bases). Trimming cost V 1 base and J 8 bases, with 15 bases left between them. The CDR3 runs to 16 residues. The CDR3 protein is CASSLGGGRGYSPLHF. The CDR3 coding sequence is TGTGCCAGCAGTTTAGGAGGGGGACGTGGATATTCACCCCTCCACTTT.

V usage is TRBV19 and J usage is TRBJ2-3, with D perhaps TRBD2 (7 bases). V lost 1 base and J 4 bases, leaving 18 bases between the germline ends. CDR1 is LNHDA, CDR2 SQIVND, per germline (reference sequence). The CDR3 has 17 amino acids. The CDR3 DNA follows: TGTGCCAGTAGTATAGGGAGACAGGTAGGGAGGGCAGATACGCAGTATTTT. This gives the protein CASSIGRQVGRADTQYF.

Points on this clonotype: This may arise from a read error, as a much more abundant clone is one base away. The chain uses TRBV10-3 and TRBJ1-1; weak D call: TRBD1 (6 bases). Per the germline V gene, CDR1 is ENHRY and CDR2 is SYGVKD. CDR3 length: 14 amino acids. V was pared by 5 bases and J by 2 bases, with 12 bases between. The CDR3 coding sequence is TGTGCCATCAGTTATCACAGGGTCAACACTGAAGCTTTCTTT. Translated, it gives CAISYHRVNTEAFF.